This T cell receptor (beta chain) originates from a study of blood T cell repertoires in COVID-19. Clones were sequenced by immunoSEQ multiplex PCR, and TCRdb holds only the in-frame ones, with some missing. Altogether some 270,000 clones are present, 65% to 85% being singletons, with the ten largest covering more than 3%. This clone was seen a handful of times. Sequenced material: PBMCs or T cells enriched from blood (not recorded which). The source of this sequence is a man aged 45-65 years who had recovered from COVID-19.

As DNA, the CDR3 is TGCGCCCCACAGGCGATACTAGCCAAAAACATTCAGTACTTC. Its translation: CAPQAILAKNIQYF. This chain connects TRBV10-1 to TRBJ2-4, with D maybe TRBD1 (5 bases). This CDR3 comprises 14 residues. V lost 11 bases, J lost 0 bases, and 14 bases lay in between. CDR1 is WNHNN, CDR2 SYGVQD, per germline (reference sequence).